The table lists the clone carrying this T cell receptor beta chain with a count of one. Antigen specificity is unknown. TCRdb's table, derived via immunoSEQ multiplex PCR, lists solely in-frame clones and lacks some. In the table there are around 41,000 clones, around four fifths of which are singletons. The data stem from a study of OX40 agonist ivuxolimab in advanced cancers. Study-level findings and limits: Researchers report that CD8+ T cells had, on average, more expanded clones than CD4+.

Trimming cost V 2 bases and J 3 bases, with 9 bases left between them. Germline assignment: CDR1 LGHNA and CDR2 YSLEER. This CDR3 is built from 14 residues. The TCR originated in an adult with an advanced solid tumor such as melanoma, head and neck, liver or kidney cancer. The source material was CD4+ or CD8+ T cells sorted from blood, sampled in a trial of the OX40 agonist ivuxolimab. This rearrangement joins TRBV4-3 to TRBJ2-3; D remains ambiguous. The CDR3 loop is CASSQSVGTDTQYF. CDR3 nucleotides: TGCGCCAGCAGCCAATCCGTAGGGACAGATACGCAGTATTTT.